The sequence of this TCR beta chain was determined in a study of human CD8 memory T cell subsets. Overall study results and limits: No chain other than the T cell receptor beta chain was sequenced.

Duplicate vials of around 140,000 sorted CD8+ T cells per subset supplied the RNA. Production of TCR beta libraries used UMI-labeled 5' RACE as the method. With the 5' RACE reads reprocessed, TCRdb shows one record per CDR3 protein and no DNA. The listing records some 11,000 distinct CDR3 sequences. With regard to this clonotype: Its matching antigen is unknown.

The V gene's germline CDR1 is SGHTA and CDR2 FQGNSA. This CDR3 spans 15 amino acids. The sequencing sample was made of CD8+ T cells from PBMCs. This rearrangement joins TRBV7-2 to TRBJ2-7; without DNA, the TCRdb call of TRBD2 cannot be checked. The origin of this receptor is a human donor in good health. The chain's CDR3 is CASSLGGGGTYEQYF.